A selection of T cell receptor beta chains follows, all from one sample in a study of T-cell memory formation after mild COVID-19. From the 5' RACE reads, TCRdb called clonotypes with MiXCR, one entry per CDR3 protein. The top ten hold roughly 8.4% of the sample, which has approximately 440,000 distinct CDR3 sequences, 20% seen once. Sequencing used PBMCs or a T cell subset sorted from them (not recorded which). Receptor source: an adult woman who had mild COVID-19 (a few samples of this study predate the infection). Cell type and time point are not known. The CDR3 runs from the conserved cysteine through the conserved F or W. The D gene is left open where the match is weak. Some rows mark clone size as missing; the rest say once, few, many or name a class of expanded clone.

v_gene	d_gene	j_gene	abundance	CDR3nt	CDR3aa
TRBV5-1	TRBD1	TRBJ1-2	NA	TGCGCCAGCAGCTTGGCCTCGGGACAGTTGGATGGCTACACCTTC	CASSLASGQLDGYTF
TRBV7-2	TRBD2	TRBJ2-2	NA	TGTGCCAGCAGCTTGGGAGGGGCCGCCGGGGAGCTGTTTTTT	CASSLGGAAGELFF
TRBV20-1	NA	TRBJ2-1	NA	TGCAGTCCCGGGACCGCGGTGTTCTTC	CSPGTAVFF
TRBV20-1	NA	TRBJ1-5	many	TGCAGTGCTAGAGATGTAGGGGGGCTCCCCGGGGGCTTCAATCAGCCCCAGCATTTT	CSARDVGGLPGGFNQPQHF
TRBV9	NA	TRBJ2-3	NA	TGTGCCTCCAGCCGGTCTAGCACAGATACGCAGTATTTT	CASSRSSTDTQYF
TRBV5-8	NA	TRBJ2-3	few	TGTGCCAGCAGCCCACCGTTGGGGATCGGCACAGATACGCAGTATTTT	CASSPPLGIGTDTQYF
TRBV19	TRBD2	TRBJ2-7	NA	TGTGCCAGTAGTAGCCCCTATAGCGGGAGCAGTCGCGAGCAGTACTTC	CASSSPYSGSSREQYF
TRBV5-1	NA	TRBJ2-2	NA	TGCGCCAGCAGCTTTACAGAATCCGGGGAGCTGTTTTTT	CASSFTESGELFF
TRBV15	NA	TRBJ1-1	NA	TGTGCCACCAGCTCTCGAAAAGAGGTGAGACCGGGACCTGAAGCTTTCTTT	CATSSRKEVRPGPEAFF
TRBV7-2	TRBD2	TRBJ2-1	few	TGTGCCAGCAGCTTAGCGTCTAGCGGGAACAATGAGCAGTTCTTC	CASSLASSGNNEQFF
TRBV6-5	TRBD2	TRBJ2-2	NA	TGTGCCAGCAGCGCTCGAGGGACTAGCGGGATTTCCCTCATCGGGGAGCTGTTTTTT	CASSARGTSGISLIGELFF
TRBV7-9	NA	TRBJ2-7	NA	TGTGCCAGCAGCCGAGGGGGTAGCGAGCAGTACTTC	CASSRGGSEQYF
TRBV11-2	TRBD1	TRBJ2-3	NA	TGTGCCAGCAGCTCGACTGACAGGGGATGGTCAGATACGCAGTATTTT	CASSSTDRGWSDTQYF
TRBV12-3/TRBV12-4	TRBD1	TRBJ2-7	NA	TGTGCCAGCAGTTTCGGCGGGACAGGCCGCTCCTACGAGCAGTACTTC	CASSFGGTGRSYEQYF
TRBV6-5	NA	TRBJ2-2	few	TGTGCCAGCAGTACAGGGCTCAACACCGGGGAGCTGTTTTTT	CASSTGLNTGELFF
TRBV20-1	NA	TRBJ2-7	NA	TGCAGCACGGACGGATCCAGCTCCTACGAGCAGTACTTC	CSTDGSSSYEQYF
TRBV29-1	NA	TRBJ2-2	NA	TGCAGCGTGGACGTTTCGGGGCAGGGGTACACCGGGGAGCTGTTTTTT	CSVDVSGQGYTGELFF
TRBV27	NA	TRBJ2-1	few	TGTGCCAGCAGTTCGGCTAGCTCCTACAATGAGCAGTTCTTC	CASSSASSYNEQFF
TRBV4-1	NA	TRBJ1-1	once	TGCGCCAGCAGCCAAGATCCAACCGGGGGCACTGAAGCTTTCTTT	CASSQDPTGGTEAFF
TRBV6-2/TRBV6-3	TRBD1	TRBJ1-2	NA	TGTGCCAGCAGTGACGACAGGGCTGGCTACACCTTC	CASSDDRAGYTF
TRBV6-6	NA	TRBJ2-3	NA	TGTGCCACCCTTGCCGCCTCTTCCACAGATACGCAGTATTTT	CATLAASSTDTQYF
TRBV6-5	NA	TRBJ1-1	few	TGTGCCAGCAGTTACTCTCCCCCACTTCGGGGGCTGAACACTGAAGCTTTCTTT	CASSYSPPLRGLNTEAFF
TRBV4-1	NA	TRBJ2-1	few	TGCGCCAGCGACACAGGGGGTAGCGGGACGAGCTCCTACAATGAGCAGTTCTTC	CASDTGGSGTSSYNEQFF
TRBV11-2	NA	TRBJ2-2	NA	TGTGCCAGCAGATATCGTCCCGGGGAGCTGTTTTTT	CASRYRPGELFF
TRBV9	NA	TRBJ2-3	NA	TGTGCCAGCAGCGTAGACATCACAGATACGCAGTATTTT	CASSVDITDTQYF
TRBV12-3/TRBV12-4	NA	TRBJ2-1	NA	TGTGCCAGCAGTTTGTGGCGGGGCGTACTACACAATGAGCAGTTCTTC	CASSLWRGVLHNEQFF
TRBV5-4	TRBD1	TRBJ2-7	many	TGTGCCAGCAGCATGGGACAGCTCTACGAGCAGTACTTC	CASSMGQLYEQYF
TRBV14	NA	TRBJ1-1	few	TGTGCCAGCAGCCACTTTACGGGGAGAAACACTGAAGCTTTCTTT	CASSHFTGRNTEAFF
TRBV30	TRBD2	TRBJ2-3	few	TGTGCCTGGAGTGTAGCGGGGAGCACAGATACGCAGTATTTT	CAWSVAGSTDTQYF
TRBV7-2	TRBD2	TRBJ2-1	few	TGTGCCAGCAGCACTACTAGCGGGGGAAACAATGAGCAGTTCTTC	CASSTTSGGNNEQFF
TRBV25-1	NA	TRBJ1-1	NA	TGTGCCAGCAGTCCCCAGGGTCGATGGGGTGAAGCTTTCTTT	CASSPQGRWGEAFF
TRBV7-9	NA	TRBJ2-5	NA	TGTGCCAGCAGCTCCCGACCAGGGGAGACCCAGTACTTC	CASSSRPGETQYF
TRBV29-1	NA	TRBJ1-2	NA	TGCAGCGTTGGAGGACCACGCGGCTATGGCTACACCTTC	CSVGGPRGYGYTF
TRBV5-1	NA	TRBJ2-7	many	TGCGCCAGCAGCTGGGAGGGGGCCTACGAGCAGTACTTC	CASSWEGAYEQYF
TRBV5-1	TRBD1	TRBJ2-7	NA	TGCGCCAGCTTGGGAGACAGGGCAGGCGAGCAGTACTTC	CASLGDRAGEQYF
TRBV3-1	NA	TRBJ2-7	few	TGTGCCAGCAGCCAAAGTGGCAGAACCTACGAGCAGTACTTC	CASSQSGRTYEQYF
TRBV2	NA	TRBJ2-1	NA	TGTGCCAGCCGCCCGGGGACGATGGGATACAATGAGCAGTTCTTC	CASRPGTMGYNEQFF
TRBV15	NA	TRBJ1-1	NA	TGTGCCACCAGAGGAAAATTGCTACCCGGAGCCCCTGGGGTAAACACTGAAGCTTTCTTT	CATRGKLLPGAPGVNTEAFF
TRBV12-3/TRBV12-4	TRBD2	TRBJ2-1	NA	TGTGCCAGCAGTTATAGCGGGATAAGGAATGAGCAGTTCTTC	CASSYSGIRNEQFF
TRBV12-3/TRBV12-4	NA	TRBJ2-3	NA	TGTGCCAGCAGCTATCGAGGTGGCCCAGATACGCAGTATTTT	CASSYRGGPDTQYF
TRBV5-1	TRBD1	TRBJ2-5	few	TGCGCCAGCAGCTTGGGCATGACAGGGACATCGGAGACCCAGTACTTC	CASSLGMTGTSETQYF
TRBV6-2/TRBV6-3	TRBD1	TRBJ1-6	NA	TGTGCCAGCAGTTACTCGACAGGGGCAAATTCACCCCTCCACTTT	CASSYSTGANSPLHF
TRBV3-1	NA	TRBJ2-1	NA	TGTGCCAGCAGCCCCCAGGAGGCTTTCTCCTACAATGAGCAGTTCTTC	CASSPQEAFSYNEQFF
TRBV7-9	TRBD1	TRBJ2-5	few	TGTGCCAGCAGCCGGGACAGGGATCGAGAGACCCAGTACTTC	CASSRDRDRETQYF
TRBV29-1	TRBD1	TRBJ2-3	NA	TGCAGCGCTACAGGGGGCGTAGATACGCAGTATTTT	CSATGGVDTQYF
TRBV18	NA	TRBJ2-1	many	TGTGCCAGCTCACCTTCTAGCGCCAACAATGAGCAGTTCTTC	CASSPSSANNEQFF
TRBV20-1	NA	TRBJ2-3	few	TGCAGTGCACTCCCGCTCCGCCAAGAATCGGATACGCAGTATTTT	CSALPLRQESDTQYF
TRBV5-1	NA	TRBJ2-5	NA	TGCGCCAGCAGCTTGGTGGCCTGGGGAGAGACCCAGTACTTC	CASSLVAWGETQYF
TRBV7-9	TRBD1	TRBJ2-5	NA	TGTGCCAGCAGTTCCCCGCCGGGACAGAGGGAGACCCAGTACTTC	CASSSPPGQRETQYF
TRBV30	NA	TRBJ1-4	NA	TGTGCCTGGAAGATAGGAGGAGAAAAACTGTTTTTT	CAWKIGGEKLFF
TRBV5-5	NA	TRBJ1-2	few	TGTGCCAGCAGCTTGGATCTCGTCAGAAGATTCTATGGCTACACCTTC	CASSLDLVRRFYGYTF
TRBV7-2	TRBD2	TRBJ2-7	NA	TGTGCCAGCAGCCCCCACGGGGCGGGAGCCCCGGGCTCCGAGCAGTACTTC	CASSPHGAGAPGSEQYF
TRBV4-1	NA	TRBJ1-2	NA	TGCGCCAGCAGCTATCATTCGGGGGCCTATGGCTACACCTTC	CASSYHSGAYGYTF
TRBV12-3/TRBV12-4	TRBD1	TRBJ2-3	few	TGTGCCAGCAGGGTGGCAGGGGGCCGGAGCACAGATACGCAGTATTTT	CASRVAGGRSTDTQYF
TRBV7-9	NA	TRBJ1-5	NA	TGTGCCAGCAGCTGGGAAGATCAGCCCCAGCATTTT	CASSWEDQPQHF